A single sample gave rise to the 2 T cell receptor beta chains below, sequenced in a study of T cell responses to AZD1222 COVID-19 vaccine. Assay: immunoSEQ multiplex PCR; the TCRdb copy retains only in-frame clones and omits some. The profile shows about 140,000 clones, roughly 92% of them singletons. The sequenced sample was peripheral blood, obtained 28 days after the second AZD1222 dose. All receptors come from an adult who received the AZD1222 COVID-19 vaccine.

The chain has TRBV5-6 and TRBJ2-1; D perhaps matches TRBD1 (5 bases). Trimming removed 2 bases at V and 0 bases at J, with 9 bases between. CDR3 size: 15 residues. Germline V CDR1 and CDR2: SGHDT, YYEEEE. The CDR3 here is CASSFYRSSYNEQFF. The DNA for the CDR3 is TGTGCCAGCAGCTTCTACAGGAGCTCCTACAATGAGCAGTTCTTC.

V and J are TRBV25-1 and TRBJ2-7, with 9 nucleotides matching TRBD1. The CDR3 extends over 16 amino acids. V gave up 4 bases and J gave up 2 bases; unmatched junction bases: 9. The germline V gene has CDR1 MGHDK and CDR2 SYGVNS. The CDR3 coding sequence is TGTGCCAGCAGTGCCAGATTAGGACAGGGGACCTACGAGCAGTACTTC. This gives the protein CASSARLGQGTYEQYF.